The TCR beta chain under discussion was sequenced for a study of T cell repertoires in cytomegalovirus infection. CDR1 is SGHNT, CDR2 YENEEA, per germline. The CDR3 contains 13 residues. The ends were cut back, 6 bases at V and 5 bases at J, with 12 bases in the middle. This clonotype has ten or more counts. Antigen specificity is unknown. One entry per CDR3 protein, called by TCRdb with MiXCR from the reads. Among about 770,000 distinct CDR3 sequences listed, under 35% were seen once. Study-wide results and caveats: CMV-specific TCR beta clonotypes restricted by HLA-C dominated the ex vivo response.

This material consisted of cultured CD8+ T cells from PBMCs, taken from culture after CMV antigen stimulation. This chain links TRBV11-3 with TRBJ2-3; D remains ambiguous. The clonotype originates from a human donor in good health (CMV status not recorded). Some clones in this sample may be carry-over from other donors' samples. The chain's CDR3 is CASSPDPEDTQYF. In DNA, the CDR3 is TGTGCCAGCAGTCCGGACCCTGAAGATACGCAGTATTTT.